Shown below are 28 T cell receptor beta chains from a single sample sequenced in a study of cytomegalovirus exposure and HLA in healthy donors. Assay: immunoSEQ multiplex PCR; the TCRdb copy retains only in-frame clones and omits some. The data show 150,000 to 200,000 clones, about 84% seen once. Sequencing input: PBMCs. All receptors derive from a woman aged 18-29 years in good health and CMV-seronegative.

This clone was counted many times. The rearrangement uses TRBV6-1 and TRBJ1-5; the D gene is possibly TRBD1 (6 bases). The V and J ends lost 5 bases and 11 bases respectively, with 13 bases between them. The CDR3 length is 12 residues. In germline, CDR1 is MNHNS, CDR2 SASEGT. CDR3: CASSFTGSTQHF. CDR3 coding DNA: TGTGCCAGCAGTTTTACAGGGTCAACCCAGCATTTT.

The CDR3 loop is CASSLERSEKLFF. Written as DNA, the CDR3 is TGTGCCAGCAGCTTAGAACGGTCCGAAAAACTGTTTTTT. J is TRBJ1-4 and V is TRBV13; D ambiguous. CDR3 size: 13 residues. Germline V lookup: CDR1 PRHDT, CDR2 FYEKMQ (reference sequence). V dropped 1 base and J dropped 8 bases, with 8 bases sitting between them.

The CDR3 reads CASSQGYGVGFVHEQYF. CDR3 in DNA: TGTGCCAGCAGCCAAGGGTACGGAGTTGGTTTTGTGCACGAGCAGTACTTC. This rearrangement joins TRBV14 to TRBJ2-7; D is uncertain. Trimming cost V 1 base and J 5 bases, with 21 bases left between them. The germline gives CDR1 SGHDN, CDR2 FVKESK. The CDR3 has 17 residues.

V is TRBV5-4 and J is TRBJ1-3; TRBD1 agrees at 8 bases. CDR1 SGHNT and CDR2 YYREEE come from the germline V gene (reference sequence). V shed 4 bases, J shed 3 bases, and the junction held 6 bases outside the gene matches. The CDR3 has 15 amino acids. The CDR3 nucleotides are TGTGCCAGCAGCCAGGGACAGGAATATGGAAACACCATATATTTT. Protein: CASSQGQEYGNTIYF. Supplemented by reference TRBV5-4 and TRBJ1-3, the full variable domain reads ETGVTQSPTHLIKTRGQQVTLRCSSQSGHNTVSWYQQALGQGPQFIFQYYREEENGRGNFPPRFSGLQFPNYSSELNVNALELDDSALYLCASSQGQEYGNTIYFGEGSWLTVV.

The rearrangement joins TRBV5-1 to TRBJ1-6, with 8 bases identical to TRBD1. The CDR3 totals 17 residues. Germline loops: CDR1 SGHRS, CDR2 YFSETQ. J gave up 4 bases and V 4 bases, and 10 bases lay outside the gene matches. The CDR3 DNA follows: TGCGCCAGCAGCCGAGGACAGGGAGGGTCGTATAATTCACCCCTCCACTTT. Translation gives CASSRGQGGSYNSPLHF.

The chain employs TRBV19 and TRBJ1-2; D is undetermined. Germline V gene sequence: CDR1 LNHDA, CDR2 SQIVND (reference sequence). The CDR3 is 13 amino acids. V was clipped by 2 bases and J by 8 bases, with 12 bases between them. CDR3 sequence reads: CASSISAGKGYTF. In DNA, the CDR3 is TGTGCCAGTAGTATATCGGCCGGGAAAGGCTACACCTTC.

CDR3 sequence (DNA): TGTGCCAGCAGCTTAGAAACAGGATCCTACGAGCAGTACTTC. It specifies CASSLETGSYEQYF. This rearrangement joins TRBV5-4 to TRBJ2-7, with D possibly matching TRBD1 (5 bases). Trimming left V 2 bases short and J 1 base short, with 10 bases between. The CDR3 is 14 amino acids. Germline CDR1 SGHNT, CDR2 YYREEE (reference sequence).

The chain combines TRBV21-1 with TRBJ2-7; the table's D call, TRBD2, was not checked against the DNA. TRBV21-1 is termed a pseudogene. The CDR3 has 13 amino acids. This CDR3 is CASSKGEDYEQYF. The CDR3 DNA reads TGTGCCAGCAGCAAGGGAGAGGACTACGAGCAGTACTTC.

V is TRBV25-1 and J is TRBJ2-7, with a possible D match to TRBD1 (6 bases). The germline gives CDR1 MGHDK, CDR2 SYGVNS. There are 11 residues in the CDR3. V lost 7 bases, J lost 4 bases, and 8 bases lay in between. Here the CDR3 reads CASTRGYEQYF. The DNA for the CDR3 is TGTGCCAGCACCAGGGGATACGAGCAGTACTTC.

J is TRBJ1-2 and V is TRBV12-5; 7 bases fit TRBD1. The CDR3 is 14 amino acids. V lost 3 bases to trimming and J lost 7 bases; unmatched junction nucleotides: 8. From germline, CDR1 is LGHNT and CDR2 FRNRAP. The CDR3 DNA is TGTGCTAGTGGTTTTCCCCCAGGGGGAAGTGGCTACACCTTC. Translating it yields CASGFPPGGSGYTF. Variable domain in full (rest from reference TRBV12-5 and TRBJ1-2): DARVTQTPRHKVTEMGQEVTMRCQPILGHNTVFWYRQTMMQGLELLAYFRNRAPLDDSGMPKDRFSAEMPDATLATLKIQPSEPRDSAVYFCASGFPPGGSGYTFGSGTRLTVV.

The V call is TRBV2, the J call TRBJ1-1; the match to TRBD1 covers 8 bases. The CDR3 runs to 13 residues. CDR1 is SNHLY, CDR2 FYNNEI, per germline. J was trimmed by 5 bases and V by 4 bases; bases with no gene match: 3. The CDR3 loop is CASSVNRGTEAFF. The CDR3 DNA reads as TGTGCCAGCAGTGTTAACAGGGGGACTGAAGCTTTCTTT.

The chain is built from TRBV7-7 and TRBJ2-5; no definite D call. Germline V gives CDR1 SSHAT, CDR2 FNYEAQ (reference sequence). CDR3 length equals 13 residues. The ends were cut back, 4 bases at V and 3 bases at J, with 9 bases in the middle. The CDR3 loop reads CASSYTAKETQYF. The CDR3 nucleotides read TGTGCCAGCAGCTATACAGCAAAAGAGACCCAGTACTTC.

The chain recombines TRBV7-9 with TRBJ2-2, with TRBD2 matching over 11 bases. The CDR3 is 16 residues long. Per germline, CDR1 SEHNR and CDR2 FQNEAQ (reference sequence). With V trimmed by 5 bases and J by 7 bases, 9 bases remained unmatched. CDR3 sequence (DNA): TGTGCCAGCAGCCCTAACATACTAGCGGGGGACGGGGAGCTGTTTTTT. It translates to CASSPNILAGDGELFF.

The rearrangement links TRBV15 to TRBJ2-3; possibly TRBD2 for D (6 bases). This CDR3 contains 15 residues. The germline CDR1 and CDR2 sequences are LNHNV and YYDKDF (reference sequence). V lost 6 bases, J lost 0 bases, and 13 bases lay in between. The CDR3 bases are TGTGCCACCAGGTCAACCGGGACTAGCACAGATACGCAGTATTTT. Translated: CATRSTGTSTDTQYF. Supplemented by reference TRBV15 and TRBJ2-3, the full variable domain reads DAMVIQNPRYQVTQFGKPVTLSCSQTLNHNVMYWYQQKSSQAPKLLFHYYDKDFNNEADTPDNFQSRRPNTSFCFLDIRSPGLGDTAMYLCATRSTGTSTDTQYFGPGTRLTVL.

This chain joins TRBV7-9 and TRBJ2-2; TRBD2 matches at 9 bases. The CDR3 has 16 residues. With V trimmed by 1 base and J by 5 bases, 5 bases remained unmatched. Germline loops: CDR1 SEHNR, CDR2 FQNEAQ (reference sequence). DNA for the CDR3: TGTGCCAGCAGCTTAGGGGTTAGCGGGAGAACCGGGGAGCTGTTTTTT. This translates into CASSLGVSGRTGELFF.

The chain links TRBV4-1 to TRBJ1-2; 7 bases are a match to TRBD1. V lost 4 bases, J lost 4 bases, and 18 bases stayed unmatched. This CDR3 is 18 amino acids long. Germline CDR1 MGHRA, CDR2 YSYEKL. The CDR3 spells CASSPHLQTGIVIYGYTF. The CDR3 DNA sequence: TGCGCCAGCAGCCCTCACTTACAGACAGGGATTGTTATCTATGGCTACACCTTC.

This clone has only one observation. The rearrangement joins TRBV12-2 to TRBJ1-1; TRBD1, the table's D call, was not compared with the DNA. TRBV12-2 is a listed pseudogene. This CDR3 contains 21 residues. The CDR3 DNA reads TGTGCAAGTCTCCTCAGCTTAGAGGATCGAGTCCCTGACAGGGGGCTGACTGAAGCTTTCTTT. This sequence encodes CASLLSLEDRVPDRGLTEAFF.

This clone was recorded only once. The CDR3 protein is CASSPDRGGVNTEAFF. CDR3 nucleotides: TGCGCCAGCAGCCCAGACAGGGGAGGGGTGAACACTGAAGCTTTCTTT. This rearrangement joins TRBV5-1 to TRBJ1-1; TRBD1 aligns across 8 bases. Losses at the gene ends were 4 bases for V and 0 bases for J; bases not matched to a gene: 8. Per germline, CDR1 SGHRS and CDR2 YFSETQ. The CDR3 covers 16 residues.

V and J are TRBV29-1 and TRBJ2-3, with D unclear. V dropped 5 bases and J dropped 1 base, with 7 bases sitting between them. Germline-derived CDR1 and CDR2 are SQVTM and ANQGSEA. This CDR3 region has 12 residues. CDR3 region: CSVRLGTDTQYF. The CDR3 region has the DNA TGCAGCGTTCGGTTGGGCACAGATACGCAGTATTTT.

The table lists this clone with a count of one. The chain is built from TRBV18 and TRBJ1-2; D uncertain. The germline V gene has CDR1 KGHSH and CDR2 LQKENI. This CDR3 contains 12 residues. The V gene lost 0 bases and the J gene lost 7 bases, with 6 bases spanning the gap. This chain's CDR3 is CASSPPIRGYTF. CDR3 coding DNA: TGTGCCAGCTCACCACCTATTCGTGGCTACACCTTC.

The DNA of the CDR3 is TGTGCCAGCAGCGCCCCCTCCGGGTTACCCCAAGAGACCCAGTACTTC. Translated: CASSAPSGLPQETQYF. The V and J genes are TRBV7-9 and TRBJ2-5; D is ambiguous. This CDR3 is built from 16 residues. Trimming stripped 5 bases from V and 1 base from J, with 17 bases between. CDR1 and CDR2 (germline): SEHNR, FQNEAQ (reference sequence).

This chain joins TRBV7-9 and TRBJ2-1; 9 nucleotides agree with TRBD1. Germline V gene lookup returns CDR1 SEHNR and CDR2 FQNEAQ (reference sequence). This CDR3 has 14 residues. J gave up 5 bases and V 5 bases, and 4 bases lay outside the gene matches. The CDR3 protein is CASSPRTGDNEQFF. The CDR3 DNA follows: TGTGCCAGCAGCCCCCGGACAGGGGACAATGAGCAGTTCTTC.

The chain employs TRBV5-1 and TRBJ1-6; D perhaps matches TRBD1 (5 bases). Trimming pared 5 bases from V and 7 bases from J, leaving 19 bases between. The CDR3 loop spans 16 amino acids. From germline, CDR1 is SGHRS and CDR2 YFSETQ. This CDR3 reads CASSQGSSGLNSPLHF. The CDR3 nucleotides read TGCGCCAGCAGTCAGGGCTCTAGTGGTCTAAATTCACCCCTCCACTTT.

This clone was recorded once. The chain uses TRBV29-1 and TRBJ2-7, with D tentatively TRBD1 (6 bases). Germline assignment: CDR1 SQVTM and CDR2 ANQGSEA. The V gene lost 3 bases and the J gene lost 4 bases, with 25 bases spanning the gap. CDR3 length equals 17 residues. The DNA of the CDR3 is TGCAGCGTTGATACCGACCGTTGGGTAGGGGGTTCGTACGAGCAGTACTTC. Its protein is CSVDTDRWVGGSYEQYF.

The chain links TRBV5-4 to TRBJ2-3, with 13 bases that match TRBD2. Germline V CDR1 and CDR2: SGHNT, YYREEE (reference sequence). The CDR3 extends over 18 amino acids. The V and J ends lost 4 bases and 6 bases, in that order; junction bases with no gene match: 14. The CDR3 here is CASSAELQLAGGPDTQYF. In DNA form, the CDR3 reads TGTGCCAGCAGCGCCGAACTCCAACTAGCGGGGGGGCCGGATACGCAGTATTTT.

The J gene is TRBJ1-6, the V gene TRBV5-4; TRBD1 matches 7 bases. Germline CDR1 SGHNT, CDR2 YYREEE (reference sequence). CDR3 length: 17 amino acids. With 2 bases clipped from V and 0 bases from J, the junction kept 5 bases outside the gene matches. The CDR3, as DNA: TGTGCCAGCAGCTTCCGGGACAGTAGCTCCTATAATTCACCCCTCCACTTT. Its translation: CASSFRDSSSYNSPLHF.

V and J are TRBV5-8 and TRBJ2-1; tentative D call: TRBD1 (5 bases). The CDR3 length is 16 residues. Germline V gives CDR1 SGHTS, CDR2 YDEGEE. V lost 2 bases and J lost 6, with 18 bases in between. The CDR3 spells CASSFFLSGYPNEQFF. The CDR3 coding sequence is TGTGCCAGCAGCTTCTTTTTGTCAGGGTACCCCAATGAGCAGTTCTTC.

V usage is TRBV27 and J usage is TRBJ1-2; D is perhaps TRBD1 (5 bases). V shed 8 bases and J shed 1 base, with 17 bases lying between them. The CDR3 loop spans 15 amino acids. Germline CDR1 reads MNHEY; CDR2 reads SMNVEV (reference sequence). CDR3: CASWAGRSGNYGYTF. The CDR3 DNA reads as TGTGCCAGCTGGGCAGGGCGTTCGGGTAACTATGGCTACACCTTC.